What follows are 2 T cell receptor beta chains derived from one specimen sequenced in a study of identical twins. MiXCR, applied by TCRdb to the 5' RACE reads, yields one record per CDR3 protein. The sample has 1,800,000 or so distinct CDR3 sequences, roughly 35% seen once. Sequencing was performed on cord blood. The receptors stem from a newborn girl in good health.

This chain uses TRBV6-1 with TRBJ1-5; D is unclear. The germline CDR1 and CDR2 sequences are MNHNS and SASEGT. V was shortened by 7 bases and J by 0 bases, with 10 bases between the two germline ends. There are 14 residues in the CDR3. The CDR3 protein is CASNNRDSNQPQHF. CDR3 nucleotide sequence: TGTGCCAGCAACAACAGAGATAGCAATCAGCCCCAGCATTTT.

The J gene is TRBJ1-1, the V gene TRBV9; 8 positions agree with TRBD1. The CDR3 totals 13 residues. Losses at the gene ends were 8 bases for V and 3 bases for J; bases not matched to a gene: 6. Germline loops: CDR1 SGDLS, CDR2 YYNGEE. As DNA, the CDR3 is TGTGCCAGATACAGGGGGGGCGACACTGAAGCTTTCTTT. Amino acid sequence: CARYRGGDTEAFF.